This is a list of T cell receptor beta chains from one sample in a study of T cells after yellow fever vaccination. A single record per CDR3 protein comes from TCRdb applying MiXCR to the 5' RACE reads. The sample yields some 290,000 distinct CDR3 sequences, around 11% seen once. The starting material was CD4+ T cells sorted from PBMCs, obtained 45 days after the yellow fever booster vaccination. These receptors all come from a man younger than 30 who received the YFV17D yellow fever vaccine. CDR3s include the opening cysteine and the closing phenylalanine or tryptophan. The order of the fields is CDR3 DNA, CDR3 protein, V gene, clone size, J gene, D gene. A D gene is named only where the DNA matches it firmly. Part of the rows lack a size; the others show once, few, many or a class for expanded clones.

DNA: TGCGCCAGCAGCTACAGACAGGGTTACGAGCAGTACTTC; CDR3: CASSYRQGYEQYF; V: TRBV5-1; size: .; J: TRBJ2-7; D: TRBD1
DNA: TGTGCCACCTCTCCGGGACAGGGCCCCACAGATACGCAGTATTTT; CDR3: CATSPGQGPTDTQYF; V: TRBV24-1; size: .; J: TRBJ2-3; D: TRBD1
DNA: TGCAGTGCTTTAGAGGGTCGTAACAATGAGCAGTTCTTC; CDR3: CSALEGRNNEQFF; V: TRBV20-1; size: many; J: TRBJ2-1; D: .
DNA: TGTGCCAGCACCCGGGGGGCCGCCTACAATGAGCAGTTCTTC; CDR3: CASTRGAAYNEQFF; V: TRBV7-2; size: few; J: TRBJ2-1; D: .
DNA: TGTGCCAGCACCGCTGGGGTTACCGGTTCACCCCTCCACTTT; CDR3: CASTAGVTGSPLHF; V: TRBV7-9; size: .; J: TRBJ1-6; D: .
DNA: TGCGCCAGCGCCCGGACAGACTACAATGAGCAGTTCTTC; CDR3: CASARTDYNEQFF; V: TRBV5-1; size: .; J: TRBJ2-1; D: .
DNA: TGTGCCAGCAGTAACCGGGACAGGGGGCTTTCCTACCAAGAGACCCAGTACTTC; CDR3: CASSNRDRGLSYQETQYF; V: TRBV12-3/TRBV12-4; size: .; J: TRBJ2-5; D: TRBD1
DNA: TGTGCCAGCAGCCAGGAGGCCAACGTCCTGACTTTC; CDR3: CASSQEANVLTF; V: TRBV7-2; size: .; J: TRBJ2-6; D: .
DNA: TGTGCCAGCAGGGATGACAGGGCTGGAAACACCATATATTTT; CDR3: CASRDDRAGNTIYF; V: TRBV12-3/TRBV12-4; size: many; J: TRBJ1-3; D: TRBD1
DNA: TGTGCCAGTAAGGTGGGAGCCCGGAGCTCCTACGAGCAGTACTTC; CDR3: CASKVGARSSYEQYF; V: TRBV19; size: once; J: TRBJ2-7; D: .
DNA: TGCAGTGCTAGAGCCCCAGTCAGGGATCATCAGCCCCAGCATTTT; CDR3: CSARAPVRDHQPQHF; V: TRBV20-1; size: .; J: TRBJ1-5; D: .
DNA: TGTGCCAGCAGTCAGCGGGGGACCAGGGGTATTGGCTACACCTTC; CDR3: CASSQRGTRGIGYTF; V: TRBV12-3/TRBV12-4; size: .; J: TRBJ1-2; D: .
DNA: TGCGCCAGCAGCCAAGATCTGGGAGTCGGGACAGATGATACGCAGTATTTT; CDR3: CASSQDLGVGTDDTQYF; V: TRBV4-3; size: few; J: TRBJ2-3; D: TRBD1
DNA: TGTGCCAGCAGTTACTATACGGGGCCGTATAATTCACCCCTCCACTTT; CDR3: CASSYYTGPYNSPLHF; V: TRBV6-2/TRBV6-3; size: .; J: TRBJ1-6; D: .
DNA: TGCGCCAGCAGCCAAGTATACGAAAAGCGGGGGGTCCGAGAGACCCAGTACTTC; CDR3: CASSQVYEKRGVRETQYF; V: TRBV4-3; size: .; J: TRBJ2-5; D: TRBD2
DNA: TGTGCCAGCAGTGAGGGGACAGGGGGCTACAATGAGCAGTTCTTC; CDR3: CASSEGTGGYNEQFF; V: TRBV12-3/TRBV12-4; size: few; J: TRBJ2-1; D: TRBD1
DNA: TGCAGTGCTCTAGCGGAACTCCAAGAGACCCAGTACTTC; CDR3: CSALAELQETQYF; V: TRBV20-1; size: .; J: TRBJ2-5; D: TRBD2
DNA: TGTGCCAGCAGCCAGGAGACAGCTGTCACCGGGGAGCTGTTTTTT; CDR3: CASSQETAVTGELFF; V: TRBV4-2; size: .; J: TRBJ2-2; D: .